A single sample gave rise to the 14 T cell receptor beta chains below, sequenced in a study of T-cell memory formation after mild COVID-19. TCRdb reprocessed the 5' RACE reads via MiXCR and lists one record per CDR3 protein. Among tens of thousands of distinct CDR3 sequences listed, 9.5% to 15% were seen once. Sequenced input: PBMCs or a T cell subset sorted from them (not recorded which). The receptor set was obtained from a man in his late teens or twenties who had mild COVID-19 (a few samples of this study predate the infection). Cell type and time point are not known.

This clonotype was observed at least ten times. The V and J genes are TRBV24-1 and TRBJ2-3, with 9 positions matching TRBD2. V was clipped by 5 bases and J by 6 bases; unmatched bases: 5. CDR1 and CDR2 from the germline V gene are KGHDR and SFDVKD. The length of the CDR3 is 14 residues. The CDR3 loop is CATSGGLASDTQYF. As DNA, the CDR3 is TGTGCCACCAGTGGGGGACTAGCCTCGGATACGCAGTATTTT.

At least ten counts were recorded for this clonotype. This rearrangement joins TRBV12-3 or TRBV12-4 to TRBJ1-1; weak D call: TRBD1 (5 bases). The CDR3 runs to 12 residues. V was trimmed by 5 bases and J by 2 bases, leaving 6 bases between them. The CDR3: CASSRGNTEAFF. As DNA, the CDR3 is TGTGCCAGCAGTCGGGGCAACACTGAAGCTTTCTTT.

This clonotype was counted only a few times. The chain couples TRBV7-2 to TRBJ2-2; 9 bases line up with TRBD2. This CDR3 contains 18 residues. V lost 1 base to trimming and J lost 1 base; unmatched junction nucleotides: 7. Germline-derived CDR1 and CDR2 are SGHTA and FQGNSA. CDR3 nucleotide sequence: TGTGCCAGCAGCTTAGGTCCCTTACTAGCGGGGAACACCGGGGAGCTGTTTTTT. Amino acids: CASSLGPLLAGNTGELFF.

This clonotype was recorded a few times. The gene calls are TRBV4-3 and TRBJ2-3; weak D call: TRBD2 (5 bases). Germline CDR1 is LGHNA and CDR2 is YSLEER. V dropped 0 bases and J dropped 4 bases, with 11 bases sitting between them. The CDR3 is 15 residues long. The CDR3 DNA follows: TGCGCCAGCAGCCAAGAAGGCGGGCCAGCAGATACGCAGTATTTT. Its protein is CASSQEGGPADTQYF.

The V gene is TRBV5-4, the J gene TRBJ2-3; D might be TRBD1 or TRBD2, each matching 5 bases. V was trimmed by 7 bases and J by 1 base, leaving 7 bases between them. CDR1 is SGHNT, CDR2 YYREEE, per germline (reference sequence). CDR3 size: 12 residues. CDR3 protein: CASWDRTDTQYF. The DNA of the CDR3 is TGTGCCAGCTGGGACCGCACAGATACGCAGTATTTT.

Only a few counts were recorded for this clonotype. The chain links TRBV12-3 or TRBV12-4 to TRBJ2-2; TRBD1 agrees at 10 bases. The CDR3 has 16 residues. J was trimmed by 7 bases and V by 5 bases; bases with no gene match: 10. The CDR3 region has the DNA TGTGCCAGCAGTGCGGGGACAGGGGAGAAAGTCGGGGAGCTGTTTTTT. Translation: CASSAGTGEKVGELFF.

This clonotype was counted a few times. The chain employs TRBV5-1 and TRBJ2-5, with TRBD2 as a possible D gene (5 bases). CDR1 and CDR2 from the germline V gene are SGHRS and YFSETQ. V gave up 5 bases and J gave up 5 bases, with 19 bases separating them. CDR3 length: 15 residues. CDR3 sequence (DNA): TGCGCCAGCAGACGAACTAGTGGGGTGCTTGAGACCCAGTACTTC. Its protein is CASRRTSGVLETQYF.

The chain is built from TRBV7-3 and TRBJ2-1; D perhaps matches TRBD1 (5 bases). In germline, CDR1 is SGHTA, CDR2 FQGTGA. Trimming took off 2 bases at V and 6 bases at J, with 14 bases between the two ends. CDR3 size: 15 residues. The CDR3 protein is CASSLDSTLGNEQFF. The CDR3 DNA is TGTGCCAGCAGCTTAGACAGCACCCTCGGCAATGAGCAGTTCTTC.

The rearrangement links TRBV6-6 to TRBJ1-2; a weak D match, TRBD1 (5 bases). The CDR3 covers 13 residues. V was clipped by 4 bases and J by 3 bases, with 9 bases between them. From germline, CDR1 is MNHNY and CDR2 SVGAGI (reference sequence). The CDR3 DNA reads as TGTGCCAGCAGTTCGACAGATGACTATGGCTACACCTTC. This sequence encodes CASSSTDDYGYTF.

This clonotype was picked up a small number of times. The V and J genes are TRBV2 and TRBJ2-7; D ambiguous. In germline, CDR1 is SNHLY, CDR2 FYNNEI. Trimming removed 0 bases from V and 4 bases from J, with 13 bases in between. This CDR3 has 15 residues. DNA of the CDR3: TGTGCCAGCAGTGAAGCTGTGCTCCGGTCGTACGAGCAGTACGTC. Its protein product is CASSEAVLRSYEQYV.

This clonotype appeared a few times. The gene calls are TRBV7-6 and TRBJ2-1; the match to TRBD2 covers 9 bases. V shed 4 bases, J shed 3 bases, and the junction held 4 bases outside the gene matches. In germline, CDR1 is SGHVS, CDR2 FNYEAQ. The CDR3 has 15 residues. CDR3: CASSSSSGVYNEQFF. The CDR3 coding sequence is TGTGCCAGCAGCTCTTCTAGCGGGGTCTACAATGAGCAGTTCTTC.

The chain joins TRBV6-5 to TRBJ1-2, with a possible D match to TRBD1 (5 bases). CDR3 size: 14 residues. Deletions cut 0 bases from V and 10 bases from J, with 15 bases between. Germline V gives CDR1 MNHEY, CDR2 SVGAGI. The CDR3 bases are TGTGCCAGCAGTTACTCGGAGGGGTTAGCAGACTACACCTTC. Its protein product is CASSYSEGLADYTF.

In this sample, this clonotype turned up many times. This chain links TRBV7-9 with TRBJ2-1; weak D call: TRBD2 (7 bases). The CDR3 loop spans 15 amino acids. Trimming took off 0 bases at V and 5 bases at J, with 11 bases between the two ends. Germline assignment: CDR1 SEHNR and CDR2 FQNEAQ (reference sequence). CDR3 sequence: CASSLARGADNEQFF. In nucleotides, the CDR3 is TGTGCCAGCAGCTTAGCTCGGGGGGCCGACAATGAGCAGTTCTTC.

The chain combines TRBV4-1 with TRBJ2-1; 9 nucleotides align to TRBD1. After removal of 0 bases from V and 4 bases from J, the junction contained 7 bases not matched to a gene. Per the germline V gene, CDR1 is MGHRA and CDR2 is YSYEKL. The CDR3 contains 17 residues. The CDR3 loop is CASSQEGGDRGYNEQFF. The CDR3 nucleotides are TGCGCCAGCAGCCAAGAAGGAGGAGACAGGGGGTACAATGAGCAGTTCTTC.